These 8 T cell receptor beta chains share one sample of origin, sequenced in a study of T cell clonality in common variable immunodeficiency. Their antigens are not known. TCRdb's copy holds only in-frame clones and misses some; the assay was immunoSEQ multiplex PCR. The data show about 15,000 clones, with none appearing a single time. Points from the study as a whole: Reportedly, TCR beta sequences from common variable immunodeficiency showed fewer deletions and N-nucleotide insertions.

Material for sequencing was peripheral blood mononuclear cells. These receptors were taken from a human donor with common variable immunodeficiency.

This clone occurred many times. The read ends 3 residues early relative to the CDR3; the germline J gene fills the gap. V and J are TRBV2 and TRBJ2-3, with a weak D call TRBD1 (6 bases). The CDR3 runs to 12 residues. V lost 7 bases and J 2 bases, leaving 7 bases between the germline ends. Germline-derived CDR1 and CDR2 are SNHLY and FYNNEI. CDR3 sequence reads: CASNRDTDTQYF. The sequenced part of the CDR3 DNA is TGTGCCAGCAACAGGGACACAGATACG.

Ten or more counts support this clone. The read ends 3 residues early relative to the CDR3; the germline J gene fills the gap. The J gene is TRBJ2-5, the V gene TRBV3-1 (or the pseudogene TRBV3-2), with D tentatively TRBD1 (6 bases). The ends were cut back, 0 bases at V and 6 bases at J, with 14 bases in the middle. Germline assignment: CDR1 LGHDT and CDR2 YNNKEL (reference sequence). CDR3 length: 15 amino acids. The CDR3 DNA, read in part, is TGTGCCAGCAGCCAAGATGGGCAGGGGAGACAGACC. The encoded protein is CASSQDGQGRQT. In full, the CDR3 is CASSQDGQGRQTQYF.

This clone appeared a few times. The read ends 3 residues before the CDR3 terminus; that terminus is restored from the germline J gene. V is TRBV11-2 and J is TRBJ2-5; 12 nucleotides align to TRBD2. V gave up 6 bases and J gave up 4 bases; unmatched junction bases: 0. Per the germline V gene, CDR1 is SGHAT and CDR2 is FQNNGV. The CDR3 totals 13 residues. CDR3 residues: CASRGLAGETQYF. The CDR3 DNA, read in part, is TGTGCCAGCAGGGGACTAGCGGGAGAGACC.

In its sample, this clone was seen many times. The observed sequence ends 3 residues before the CDR3 terminus, with the missing tail filled in from the germline J gene. The chain has TRBV5-4 and TRBJ1-4; 7 bases match TRBD1. The CDR3 is made up of 16 amino acids. With V trimmed by 2 bases and J by 7 bases, 11 bases remained unmatched. Germline V CDR1 and CDR2: SGHNT, YYREEE (reference sequence). The sequenced part of the CDR3 DNA is TGTGCCAGCAGCTTTTTTACCCGGACAGGACGTGAAAAA. This codes for CASSFFTRTGREK. The entire CDR3 is CASSFFTRTGREKLFF.

In its sample, this clone was seen a few times. The CDR3 here is CASSSQGLYEQFF. CDR3 DNA, as far as it was read: TGTGCCAGTAGTTCTCAGGGGCTCTATGAG. This rearrangement joins TRBV19 to TRBJ2-1; possible D gene TRBD1, 6 bases. The read ends 3 residues shy of where the CDR3 ends; the end is completed using the germline J gene. Germline assignment: CDR1 LNHDA and CDR2 SQIVND (reference sequence). The CDR3 consists of 13 residues. V lost 5 bases and J lost 8, with 13 bases in between.

This clone was observed a few times. The read is 3 residues too short to cover the CDR3 end, so that end is filled in from the germline J gene. The V gene is TRBV7-2, the J gene TRBJ2-5, with 7 bases lining up with TRBD1. Trimming removed 0 bases from V and 7 bases from J; junction bases left unmatched: 5. The CDR3 spans 14 residues. Germline values: CDR1 SGHTA, CDR2 FQGNSA. The CDR3 DNA, read in part, is TGTGCCAGCAGCTTAGCCGAGTGGGACAGGACC. Translation gives CASSLAEWDRT. The CDR3, in full, reads CASSLAEWDRTQYF.

This clone was counted between two and nine times. The CDR3 loop is CASSPQQVGGEKLFF. Incomplete CDR3 DNA: TGTGCCAGCAGTCCCCAACAGGTCGGCGGTGAAAAA. V usage is TRBV2 and J usage is TRBJ1-4, with a possible D match to TRBD1 (5 bases). The CDR3 end is not reached by the read, which stops 3 residues before it; the germline J gene fills it in. The V and J ends lost 5 bases and 7 bases respectively, with 17 bases between them. Germline V lookup: CDR1 SNHLY, CDR2 FYNNEI. The CDR3 covers 15 residues. Complete variable domain (other parts from reference TRBV2 and TRBJ1-4): EPEVTQTPSHQVTQMGQEVILRCVPISNHLYFYWYRQILGQKVEFLVSFYNNEISEKSEIFDDQFSVERPDGSNFTLKIRSTKLEDSAMYFCASSPQQVGGEKLFFGSGTQLSVL.

This clone was seen at least ten times. The CDR3 end lies 3 residues beyond the end of the read and is filled in from the germline J gene. The V gene is TRBV5-1, the J gene TRBJ1-1, with 9 bases that match TRBD1. Trimming took 6 bases from V and 4 from J; bases not matched to a gene: 7. Germline CDR1 reads SGHRS; CDR2 reads YFSETQ. The CDR3 is 14 residues long. CDR3 bases read: TGCGCCAGCAACAAACAGGGGGCAATCACTGAA. Encoded protein: CASNKQGAITE. The whole CDR3 is CASNKQGAITEAFF. The variable domain in full, with the rest retrieved from reference TRBV5-1 and TRBJ1-1, is KAGVTQTPRYLIKTRGQQVTLSCSPISGHRSVSWYQQTPGQGLQFLFEYFSETQRNKGNFPGRFSGRQFSNSRSEMNVSTLELGDSALYLCASNKQGAITEAFFGQGTRLTVV.